This TCR beta chain was obtained from a study of tumor T cells in aggressive B-cell lymphoma. Germline CDR1 is ENHRY and CDR2 is SYGVKD. The CDR3 loop spans 14 amino acids. The V segment lost 9 bases and the J segment 3 bases; nucleotides outside the gene matches: 6. This clone appeared a single time. The protocol was immunoSEQ multiplex PCR, while the TCRdb copy is restricted to in-frame clones and leaves out a portion. The data show fewer than 3,500 clones, roughly 85% seen once. J is TRBJ2-7 and V is TRBV10-3, with 12 bases aligning to TRBD2. The sequencing input was tumor tissue. The clonotype originates from an adult with diffuse large B cell lymphoma. Some clones in this sample may be carry-over from other donors' samples. Here the CDR3 reads CAMGSLAGGYEQYF. In DNA form, the CDR3 reads TGTGCCATGGGGTCACTAGCGGGAGGCTACGAGCAGTACTTC.